Included here is one T cell receptor beta chain sequence, with context. This clone has just a few counts. Its recognized antigen is unknown. Per-base quality was not reported, and no clone a single base away is much larger than it. The sample belongs to a study of cytomegalovirus exposure and HLA in healthy donors (dated 2017 in TCRdb). About the study as a whole: According to an earlier analysis of 550 to 700 of the donors, 150 million to 200 million T cells yielded 117 million unique TCR beta sequences and approximately 300 Gb of sequence data. To predict cytomegalovirus infection status, the study brought together high-throughput TCR immunosequencing, statistical association of individual TCRs with disease status, and machine learning. Besides the first cohort of approximately 670 subjects, a separate validation cohort made up of roughly 120 different subjects was used. In the later analysis, no new phenotypic data were used to find candidate immune exposures; instead, reliance was placed on TCR beta sequences and their occurrence across donors. An early release covering roughly 600 HLA-typed donors comprised around 300 gigabases of sequencing data and around 86 million unique TCR sequences. Genome-wide SNP genotypes for about three fifths of the roughly 670 donors were used in a later genetic analysis, which treated that subset as a discovery cohort. On average, around 200,000 unique TCR beta nucleotide sequences were sequenced per donor among roughly 430 genotyped donors of the cohort, with about 19% of those sequences being non-productive. To decide whether each TCR beta V gene segment behaved as functional or pseudogenic, an earlier analysis of several hundred of the donors relied on high-throughput TCR beta sequencing. The study was designed to test whether signatures of past pathogen exposure could be identified by cataloging public T cell receptors. A later analysis re-examined previously published TCR beta repertoires from over 500 donors and added high-resolution HLA genotyping to investigate patterns of TCR occurrence. Donor age, sex, ethnicity and CMV serostatus were collected together with the repertoire data. Of the roughly 400 genotyped donors, 70% to 90% were placed in the genetic ancestry cluster associated with self-reported Caucasian donors. Using immunosequencing, the study profiled T cell repertoires from about 650 subjects and related those repertoires to cytomegalovirus serostatus. HLA typing included class I and class II loci at four-digit resolution. Every repertoire in the discovery cohort had been generated on one and the same sequencing platform. Typing coverage differed by locus: A, B, C, DRB1 and DQB1 were typed in roughly 620-640 donors, DQA1 in about 500, DPA1 in 600 to 610, and DPB1 in 450 to 490. Four or five DR-DQ haplotypes were handled as single units for association and clustering because linkage in the cohort was strong. General conclusions and limits of the study: An earlier analysis of approximately 530 of the donors showed that most TCR beta V segments appeared in productive rearrangements either about 87% or about 30% of the time, which broadly matched IMGT annotations. A further reported finding was that TCR beta sequences accurately predicted the HLA-A and HLA-B alleles for most subjects in the first cohort. Some IMGT-functional V segments, including TRBV6-2 and TRBV6-3, could not be told apart with the 87-base-pair reads, so those segments were excluded. Correlated functional status among segregating V segments might be attributable to linkage disequilibrium, but an unknown experimental factor could not be ruled out. HLA typing was unavailable for some donors at each locus, so association tests used only the typed subset. A few of the identified cytomegalovirus-associated TCR beta chains were confirmed in vitro to be specific for cytomegalovirus antigens. In a later analysis, HLA-associated TCR beta chains showed more clonal expansion and lower generation probabilities than non-associated chains that were equally common. Because counts were too low, seventeen rarely observed V segments, including chromosome 9 orphons, were left out of the earlier analysis of a few hundred of the donors. In a later genetic analysis, a missense DCLRE1C variant was associated with V-gene and J-gene trimming of TCR beta chains, and the association was replicated in an independent cohort. Sequencing depth was assumed to be roughly uniform across donors in the presence/absence analyses, though that assumption may not hold. Most TCR sequences were observed very rarely across donors, whereas some public TCRs were present in many individuals. Only TCR beta chains were sequenced in this cohort, and the absence of alpha or paired-chain data limited detectable features. In a later genetic analysis, fewer N-insertions in productive TCRs were reported among donors in an Asian-associated ancestry cluster than the approximately 710-donor mean. In a later analysis, the rate of TCR association differed among HLA loci, with DRB1 alleles having the most associated TCRs and HLA-C alleles having the fewest. In a later analysis, around 15,000 TCR beta sequences were associated with specific HLA alleles at a false discovery rate of 0.05. The only immune exposure information available for the cohort was CMV serostatus. The sequencing pipeline was judged likely to have produced a cluster of highly shared sequence variants as a technical artifact. Most CMV-associated TCR beta chains appeared to be HLA-restricted in a later analysis, and the HLA associations seemed to be driven largely by CMV exposure. The authors suggested that the approach could potentially be generalized to other disease states and immunological phenotypes. The study listed 150 to 200 TCR beta chains as associated with cytomegalovirus. Assigning TCR associations to individual alleles was difficult when HLA alleles, especially DR and DQ, strongly co-occurred. In a later analysis, several top co-occurrence clusters were reported to appear linked to parvovirus B19, influenza, CMV and Epstein-Barr virus. The classifier was reported to diagnose cytomegalovirus status with high specificity and sensitivity in both the original and validation cohorts.

Including cysteine and phenylalanine, the CDR3 has 11 amino acids. The kept DNA is CDR3 alone, 33 bases in frame from the first base. V sheds 3 bases and J sheds 8 bases, leaving 10 bases between their ends. CDR1 and CDR2 (DFQATT, SNEGSKA) derive from the germline V gene (reference sequence). Library method: the immunoSEQ multiplex PCR assay. For the multiplex PCR, a mixture combining 60 forward primers for TCR Vbeta segments and 13 reverse primers for TCR Jbeta segments was used. The CDR3 region of rearranged TCR beta genes was amplified from genomic DNA with a multiplex PCR assay. On the Illumina HiSeq System, the amplified TCR beta libraries were sequenced as 87-base-pair reads. As for the authors' bioinformatics: In a later analysis, 70 million to 95 million unique TCR beta chains were counted across the approximately 640 repertoires, and some 10 million of these chains were shared by at least two donors. A nearest-neighbor algorithm error-corrected the raw reads and collapsed the reads into unique sequences, merging closely related sequences to remove PCR and sequencing errors. Alignment of CDR3 sequences to IMGT reference sequences was used to assign V, D and J gene segments. For a sequence to be retained, at least a six-nucleotide match to both a V gene segment and a J gene segment was required. Rearrangements were called productive when the CDR3 lacked stop codons and stayed in frame with V and J; all others were non-productive. CDR3 was defined by IMGT convention, running from the second conserved V-encoded cysteine to the conserved J-encoded phenylalanine. The earlier analysis of roughly 590 of the donors excluded any sequence lacking an unambiguous match to a single V gene segment. In an earlier analysis of roughly 600 of the donors, a V segment was called functional when productive rearrangements were above 56.7%, and segregating when the standard deviation between donors exceeded 5%. A statistical classification framework was built for diagnosing cytomegalovirus status from the catalog of TCR beta chain sequences. A later analysis assigned V and J genes by comparing TCR nucleotide sequences with IMGT/GENE-DB human TR gene sequences. A later analysis assigned CDR3 sequences and most-parsimonious VDJ recombination scenarios with the TCRdist pipeline. A later analysis defined each TCR beta chain by its CDR3 amino acid sequence plus V-gene family, and excluded reads lacking a unique V-gene family. A later analysis removed 592 highly shared, low-generation-probability nucleotide sequences to deal with suspected cross-contamination and a sequencing artifact. For each public chain, a later analysis derived a clonal expansion index from normalized ranks of inferred template counts within each repertoire. A later analysis computed generation probabilities with a VDJ recombination model fitted to out-of-frame rearrangements, and checked the results against IGoR. A later analysis scored TCR-TCR, TCR-HLA and TCR-CMV co-occurrence with hypergeometric tests, applying a repertoire-size bias correction to TCR pairs. A later analysis estimated false discovery rates by permuting HLA or CMV assignments 20 times. In a later analysis, co-occurring TCRs were grouped using DBSCAN, and TCRdist sequence similarity was added for clustering within HLA-allele-positive subsets. For co-occurrence clustering, repertoires with fewer than 30,000 or more than 120,000 public chains were excluded, along with 5 or 6 repertoires with anomalous nucleotide sharing. TCRdb took over this immuneACCESS table, retaining in-frame rearrangements with V and J assigned. Such tables are incomplete; in checked studies, under half of the missing clones stem from an unresolved V gene, and the remainder is unexplained. D and trimming come from the DNA, and the V and J calls and clone size come from that table. The sample contains roughly 140,000 clones, 75% to 85% of them found a single time. In total, the top ten clones hold 3.5% of the sample.

The cohort consisted of 666 healthy bone marrow donors. Cohort members were all nominally healthy when sampled, although unrecorded immune exposures were likely present. Of the approximately 610 cohort members, 250 to 300 had positive CMV serostatus and 350 to 400 had negative CMV serostatus, and CMV serostatus was not recorded for the donor. A peripheral blood sample was collected from each donor, and TCR beta sequencing was performed on peripheral blood mononuclear cells. The Qiagen DNeasy Blood Extraction Kit was used to extract genomic DNA from the blood cell samples. The receptor was derived from a human donor in good health. In this chain, TRBV20-1 is recombined with TRBJ1-2, with a weak D call of TRBD1 (5 bases match). The sequenced material came from PBMCs. CDR3 sequence: CSASDSSGYTF. The DNA reads as follows: TGCAGTGCTAGCGACAGTTCGGGCTACACCTTC.